The subject of this entry is one T cell receptor beta chain. These data come from a study of T cell repertoires in cytomegalovirus infection. Using its own MiXCR run on the reads, TCRdb lists one record per CDR3 protein. The sample holds hundreds of thousands of distinct CDR3 sequences; around 9.1% are singletons and the top ten take more than 2.5%. The J segment lost 3 bases and the V segment lost 5 bases, leaving 6 bases of the junction unmatched. In germline, CDR1 is DFQATT, CDR2 SNEGSKA (reference sequence). CDR3 length equals 13 residues. What was sequenced was PBMCs. This TCR came from a human donor in good health (CMV status not recorded). Some clones in this sample may be carry-over from other donors' samples. This chain joins TRBV20-1 and TRBJ1-2; 7 positions agree with TRBD1. The CDR3 nucleotides read TGCAGTGCTTTTCCAGGGGGAGACTATGGCTACACCTTC. Its translation is CSAFPGGDYGYTF.